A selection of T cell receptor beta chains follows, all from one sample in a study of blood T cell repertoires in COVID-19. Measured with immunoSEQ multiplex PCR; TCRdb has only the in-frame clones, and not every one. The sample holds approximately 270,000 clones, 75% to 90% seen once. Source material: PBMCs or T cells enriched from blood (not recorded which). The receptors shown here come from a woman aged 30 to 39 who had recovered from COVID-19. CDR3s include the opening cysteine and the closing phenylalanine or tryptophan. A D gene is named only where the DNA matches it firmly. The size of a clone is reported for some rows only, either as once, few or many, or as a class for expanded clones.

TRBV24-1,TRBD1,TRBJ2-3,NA,CATSDFRRTGGTDTQYF,TGTGCCACCAGTGATTTCCGAAGGACAGGGGGCACAGATACGCAGTATTTT
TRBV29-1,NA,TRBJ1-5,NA,CSVTVTGPNQPQHF,TGCAGCGTTACCGTGACAGGTCCCAATCAGCCCCAGCATTTT
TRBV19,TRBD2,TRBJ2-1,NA,CASSSSGTSYNEQFF,TGTGCCAGTAGTTCAAGCGGGACCTCCTACAATGAGCAGTTCTTC
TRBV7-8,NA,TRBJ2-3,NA,CASSGLHRTASTDTQYF,TGTGCCAGCAGCGGACTTCATCGGACAGCTAGCACAGATACGCAGTATTTT
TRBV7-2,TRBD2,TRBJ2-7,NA,CASSLDQRGGEQYF,TGTGCCAGCAGCTTAGATCAGCGGGGAGGCGAGCAGTACTTC
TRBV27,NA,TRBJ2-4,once,CASSFSGWDFQYF,TGTGCCAGCAGTTTTAGCGGCTGGGATTTTCAGTACTTC
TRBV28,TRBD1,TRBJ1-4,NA,CASSLGQGANEKLFF,TGTGCCAGCAGTTTGGGACAGGGGGCTAATGAAAAACTGTTTTTT
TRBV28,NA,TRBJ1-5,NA,CASSRRGGGADQPQHF,TGTGCCAGCAGTCGCAGAGGTGGGGGGGCCGATCAGCCCCAGCATTTT
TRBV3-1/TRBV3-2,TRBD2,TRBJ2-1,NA,CASKRGSGYNEQFF,TGTGCCAGCAAACGCGGGAGTGGATACAATGAGCAGTTCTTC
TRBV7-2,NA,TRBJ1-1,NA,CASSLWIQGNTEAFF,TGTGCCAGCAGCTTATGGATTCAGGGAAACACTGAAGCTTTCTTT
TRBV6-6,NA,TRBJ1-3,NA,CASSRARDSGNTIYF,TGTGCCAGCAGCCGGGCCCGGGACTCTGGAAACACCATATATTTT
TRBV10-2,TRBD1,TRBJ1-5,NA,CASSVQGDQPQHF,TGCGCCAGCAGTGTACAGGGGGATCAGCCCCAGCATTTT
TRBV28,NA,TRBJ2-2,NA,CASTHLYDTGELFF,TGTGCCAGCACCCACTTGTATGACACCGGGGAGCTGTTTTTT
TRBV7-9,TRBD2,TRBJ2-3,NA,CASERGVDTQYF,TGTGCCAGCGAGCGGGGGGTAGATACGCAGTATTTT
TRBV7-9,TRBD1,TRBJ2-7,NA,CASSLGQGSTYEQYF,TGTGCCAGCAGCTTAGGACAGGGGTCGACCTACGAGCAGTACTTC
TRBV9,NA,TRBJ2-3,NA,CASSVGQSTDTQYF,TGTGCCAGCAGCGTAGGTCAGAGCACAGATACGCAGTATTTT
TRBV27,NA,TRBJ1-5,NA,CASSDRAPGYQPQHF,TGTGCCAGCAGTGACCGGGCTCCAGGGTATCAGCCCCAGCATTTT
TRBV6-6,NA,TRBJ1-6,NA,CASSLRPPGNGSPLHF,TGTGCCAGCAGCCTACGGCCCCCAGGGAACGGTTCACCCCTCCACTTT
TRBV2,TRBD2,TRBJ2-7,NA,CASSEGTSGGGSYEQYF,TGTGCCAGCAGTGAGGGGACTAGCGGGGGAGGATCCTACGAGCAGTACTTC
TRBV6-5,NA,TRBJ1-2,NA,CASSYLLRQNLDGYTF,TGTGCCAGCAGTTACCTGCTTAGGCAGAACCTAGATGGCTACACCTTC
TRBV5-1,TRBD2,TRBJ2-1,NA,CASSKSGGAGSYNEQFF,TGCGCCAGCAGTAAGAGCGGGGGGGCCGGGTCCTACAATGAGCAGTTCTTC
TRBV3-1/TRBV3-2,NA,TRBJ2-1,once,CASSRGGVNNEQFF,TGTGCCAGCAGCAGGGGGGGAGTGAACAATGAGCAGTTCTTC
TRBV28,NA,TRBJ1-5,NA,CASSAPGLSRQPQHF,TGTGCCAGCAGTGCTCCAGGGTTGAGCCGCCAGCCCCAGCATTTT
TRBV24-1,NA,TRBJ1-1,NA,CATSETVRIPEAFF,TGTGCCACCAGTGAAACGGTACGAATCCCTGAAGCTTTCTTT
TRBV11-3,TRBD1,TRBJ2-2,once,CASSWWDRVWSNTGELFF,TGTGCCAGCAGCTGGTGGGACAGGGTATGGTCGAACACCGGGGAGCTGTTTTTT
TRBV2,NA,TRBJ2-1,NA,CASSDASGWFNEQFF,TGTGCCAGCAGTGACGCGTCAGGGTGGTTCAATGAGCAGTTCTTC
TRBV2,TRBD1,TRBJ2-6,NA,CASSPGTGHAGANVLTF,TGTGCCAGCAGTCCCGGGACAGGGCACGCTGGGGCCAACGTCCTGACTTTC
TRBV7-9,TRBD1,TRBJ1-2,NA,CASRAGQGLGGYTF,TGTGCCAGCAGGGCGGGACAGGGGTTAGGAGGCTACACCTTC
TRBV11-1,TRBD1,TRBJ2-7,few,CASSLGTAIYEQYF,TGTGCCAGCAGCTTGGGGACAGCGATCTACGAGCAGTACTTC
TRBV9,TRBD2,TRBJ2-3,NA,CASSGGTSGTDTQYF,TGTGCCAGCAGCGGGGGGACTAGCGGCACAGATACGCAGTATTTT
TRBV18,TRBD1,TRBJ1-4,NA,CASSPDGQAADEKLFF,TGTGCCAGCTCACCAGATGGACAGGCAGCGGATGAAAAACTGTTTTTT
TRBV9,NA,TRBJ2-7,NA,CASSVVVRDLPYEQYF,TGTGCCAGCAGCGTAGTGGTGCGGGATCTACCCTACGAGCAGTACTTC
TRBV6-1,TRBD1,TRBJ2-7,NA,CASSDTGGPYEQYF,TGTGCCAGCAGTGATACAGGGGGCCCCTACGAGCAGTACTTC
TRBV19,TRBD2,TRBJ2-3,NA,CASSRLAPTDTQYF,TGTGCCAGTAGTAGACTAGCTCCGACAGATACGCAGTATTTT
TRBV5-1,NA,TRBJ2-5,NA,CASSLNLEEAQYF,TGCGCCAGCAGCCTAAACTTGGAAGAGGCCCAGTACTTC
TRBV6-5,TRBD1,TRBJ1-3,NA,CASTRGQGGGTIYF,TGTGCCAGCACCCGGGGACAGGGCGGAGGCACCATATATTTT
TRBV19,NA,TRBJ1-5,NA,CASNRGEGNQPQHF,TGTGCCAGTAATCGAGGGGAGGGCAATCAGCCCCAGCATTTT
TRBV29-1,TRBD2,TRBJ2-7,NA,CSVVGGSSGDEQYF,TGCAGCGTTGTGGGGGGGAGTTCTGGCGACGAGCAGTACTTC
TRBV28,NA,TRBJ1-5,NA,CATKPQGPNQPQHF,TGTGCCACCAAACCACAGGGCCCCAATCAGCCCCAGCATTTT
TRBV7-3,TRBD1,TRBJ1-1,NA,CASSSPGQGRQAFF,TGTGCCAGCAGCTCGCCGGGACAGGGGAGACAAGCTTTCTTT
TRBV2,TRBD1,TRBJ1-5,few,CASSDEGANQPQHF,TGTGCCAGCAGTGACGAGGGGGCCAATCAGCCCCAGCATTTT